This TCR beta chain was identified during a study of Graves' ophthalmopathy and Graves' hyperthyroidism. Overall study results and limits: Appearing in blood as well were most expanded thyroid clonotypes above 0.001 frequency.

The CDR3 extends over 15 amino acids. V was pared by 3 bases and J by 7 bases, with 11 bases of the junction left unmatched. The sample holds many counts of this clonotype. What it binds is not known. RNA transcripts were the template, and TCR beta CDR3 regions were amplified from them. HTBI primers primed a first-round RT-PCR, and a second-round multiplex PCR followed. One entry per CDR3 protein results from TCRdb running MiXCR on the multiplex PCR reads. The sample contains around 400,000 distinct CDR3 sequences, around 20% of which appear only once. A follow-up of 18 months without ophthalmopathy meant that hyperthyroidism was stable. The study excluded patients with other autoimmune diseases, uncontrolled infections, pregnancy or lactation. Diagnoses were established from clinical symptoms, serum thyroxine, TRAb, thyroid ultrasound and orbital computed tomography.

The source is a woman aged 18-35 years with stable Graves' hyperthyroidism. The J gene is TRBJ2-7, the V gene TRBV12-3 or TRBV12-4; TRBD1 aligns across 8 bases. The sequenced sample was peripheral blood. The CDR3 loop is CASSFSWTGRREQYF. The CDR3 DNA is TGTGCCAGCAGTTTCTCCTGGACAGGGCGTCGAGAGCAGTACTTC.